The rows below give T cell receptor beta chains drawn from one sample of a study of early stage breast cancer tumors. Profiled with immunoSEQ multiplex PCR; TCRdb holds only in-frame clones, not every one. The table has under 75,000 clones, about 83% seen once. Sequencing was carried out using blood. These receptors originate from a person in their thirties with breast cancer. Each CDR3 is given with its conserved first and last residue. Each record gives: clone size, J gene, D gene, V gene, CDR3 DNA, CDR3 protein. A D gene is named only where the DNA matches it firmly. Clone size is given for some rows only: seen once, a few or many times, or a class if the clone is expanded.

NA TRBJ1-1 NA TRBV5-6 TGTGCCAGCAGCCCCCGGGCAGGCACTGCGATCGCTGAAGCTTTCTTT CASSPRAGTAIAEAFF
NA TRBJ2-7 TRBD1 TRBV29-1 TGCAGCGCCTTCGGACAGGGGGCTGGGCGGGACTCCTACGAGCAGTACTTC CSAFGQGAGRDSYEQYF
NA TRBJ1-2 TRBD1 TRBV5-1 TGCGCCAGCAGCTTTTCTGTGACAGGGGATGGCTACACCTTC CASSFSVTGDGYTF
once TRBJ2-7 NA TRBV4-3 TGCGCCAGCAGCCCCTCTCTGACAGACTTTCGCGAGCAGTACTTC CASSPSLTDFREQYF
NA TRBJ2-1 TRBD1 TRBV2 TGTGCCAGCAGTGAAGCTAGCGGGACAGGGGTTTACAATGAGCAGTTCTTC CASSEASGTGVYNEQFF
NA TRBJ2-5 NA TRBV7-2 TGTGCCAGCAGCCCAGACAGGCAAGAGACCCAGTACTTC CASSPDRQETQYF
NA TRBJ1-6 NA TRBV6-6 TGTGCCAGCACCCCAAGGGACGGAGGGGGTGATTCACCCCTCCACTTT CASTPRDGGGDSPLHF
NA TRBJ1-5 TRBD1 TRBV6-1 TGTGCCAGCAGTGCAGACAGGGATCAGCCCCAGCATTTT CASSADRDQPQHF
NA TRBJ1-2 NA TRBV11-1 TGTGCCAGCAGCCAACAGGGTAACTATGGCTACACCTTC CASSQQGNYGYTF
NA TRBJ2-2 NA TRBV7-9 TGTGCCAGCAGCTTAGGCACTACTAACACCGGGGAGCTGTTTTTT CASSLGTTNTGELFF
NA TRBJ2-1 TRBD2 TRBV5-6 TGTGCCAGCAGCTTGGGGAAGCGGGGCCTCAGCTCCTACAATGAGCAGTTCTTC CASSLGKRGLSSYNEQFF
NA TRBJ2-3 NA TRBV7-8 TGTGCCAGCAGCTTAAGTACAAGGGCCAGCCGCACAGATACGCAGTATTTT CASSLSTRASRTDTQYF
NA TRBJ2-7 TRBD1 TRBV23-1 TGCGCCAGCCCCCGGGACAGGGCGCGTCAACACTACGAGCAGTACTTC CASPRDRARQHYEQYF
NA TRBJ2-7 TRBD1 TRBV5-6 TGTGCCAGCAGCTTGGGACAGGGGGCCTACTACGAGCAGTACTTC CASSLGQGAYYEQYF